These 22 T cell receptor beta chains were all obtained from the same sample, sequenced in a study of neurological immune-mediated disorders. Time point described: longitudinal time-point 2. One entry per CDR3 protein results from TCRdb running MiXCR on the 5' RACE reads. The sample includes 84,000 or so distinct CDR3 sequences, less than 15% seen only once; the top ten take under 6%. Sequencing was carried out using PBMCs. Every receptor here comes from a female donor with HTLV-1-associated myelopathy (HAM/TSP).

This clonotype came up many times. This chain connects TRBV2 to TRBJ1-5; D gene unclear. V gave up 6 bases and J gave up 0 bases, with 9 bases separating them. The germline V gene has CDR1 SNHLY and CDR2 FYNNEI. This CDR3 is 14 amino acids long. This CDR3 is CASRRGYSNQPQHF. CDR3 coding DNA: TGTGCCAGCAGGCGGGGATATAGCAATCAGCCCCAGCATTTT.

This clonotype was seen at least ten times. This sequence joins TRBV5-1 and TRBJ2-2; D gene unclear. Germline CDR1 is SGHRS and CDR2 is YFSETQ. The CDR3 runs to 12 residues. Trimming removed 4 bases at V and 9 bases at J, with 10 bases between. CDR3: CASSPNLRELFF. Here the CDR3 DNA reads TGCGCCAGCAGCCCTAACCTGCGGGAGCTGTTTTTT.

This clonotype was detected many times. The V gene is TRBV20-1, the J gene TRBJ2-1, with D possibly being TRBD1 (5 bases). The CDR3 contains 14 residues. Germline-derived CDR1 and CDR2 are DFQATT and SNEGSKA (reference sequence). V lost 6 bases and J 0 bases, leaving 12 bases between the germline ends. In nucleotides, the CDR3 is TGCAGTGCGAGTTTAGACAGCTCCTACAATGAGCAGTTCTTC. Protein sequence: CSASLDSSYNEQFF.

This chain connects TRBV5-1 to TRBJ2-7, with TRBD1 matching 7 bases. The V gene's germline CDR1 is SGHRS and CDR2 YFSETQ. CDR3 length: 14 residues. V lost 4 bases and J lost 0; bases outside the gene matches: 4. CDR3 nucleotide sequence: TGCGCCAGCAGCCCAACAGGGGACTCCTACGAGCAGTACTTC. Translating gives CASSPTGDSYEQYF.

This clonotype came up many times. The chain recombines TRBV27 with TRBJ1-1; D is uncertain. Trimming took off 7 bases at V and 4 bases at J, with 7 bases between the two ends. Germline V gene lookup returns CDR1 MNHEY and CDR2 SMNVEV (reference sequence). The CDR3 contains 11 residues. DNA of the CDR3: TGTGCCAGCAATACGTGCACTGAAGCTTTCTTT. Encoded protein: CASNTCTEAFF.

With regard to this clonotype: A single base separates this from a much larger clone, so it may be a read error. This sequence joins TRBV12-3 or TRBV12-4 and TRBJ1-2; 7 bases match TRBD1. This CDR3 contains 13 residues. This chain's CDR3 is CASSFRDSYGYNF. The CDR3 DNA follows: TGTGCCAGCAGTTTCCGGGACAGCTATGGCTACAACTTC.

This clonotype has at least ten counts. The chain combines TRBV7-9 with TRBJ2-5; no reliable D call. V shed 1 base and J shed 3 bases, with 9 bases lying between them. The germline V gene has CDR1 SEHNR and CDR2 FQNEAQ (reference sequence). The CDR3 sequence is 14 residues long. Here the CDR3 DNA reads TGTGCCAGCAGCTTAGTAGGCAGAGAAGAGACCCAGTACTTC. Translating it yields CASSLVGREETQYF.

Note on this clonotype: One junction end does not reproduce the germline sequence, and a read error may be involved. V and J are TRBV6-5 and TRBJ1-1; 9 bases match TRBD1. There are 13 residues in the CDR3. CDR1 MNHEY and CDR2 SVGAGI come from the germline V gene. CDR3 DNA sequence: TGTGCCAGCATTTACCCCGGGACAGGGTCCGTTTTCTTT. Residues: CASIYPGTGSVFF.

This clonotype was picked up many times. This chain's CDR3 is CSAAREVGGTYNEQFF. CDR3 DNA sequence: TGCAGTGCTGCGCGGGAAGTCGGGGGAACCTACAATGAGCAGTTCTTC. The chain carries TRBV20-1 and TRBJ2-1, with D possibly matching TRBD2 (6 bases). Trimming took off 5 bases at V and 2 bases at J, with 19 bases between the two ends. Germline V CDR1 and CDR2: DFQATT, SNEGSKA (reference sequence). This CDR3 is 16 amino acids long.

The V and J genes are TRBV7-6 and TRBJ2-3; D is perhaps TRBD1 (6 bases). V gave up 5 bases and J gave up 9 bases, with 12 bases separating them. Germline V CDR1 and CDR2: SGHVS, FNYEAQ. The CDR3 is made up of 12 amino acids. CDR3 DNA sequence: TGTGCCAGCAGCAAGGACAGTATAACGCAGTATTTT. Its translation is CASSKDSITQYF.

The table lists this clonotype with many counts. This chain joins TRBV28 and TRBJ2-7, with TRBD1 matching 9 bases. The V and J ends lost 6 bases and 3 bases, in that order; junction bases with no gene match: 12. This CDR3 has 16 residues. CDR1 MDHEN and CDR2 SYDVKM come from the germline V gene. CDR3 in DNA: TGTGCCAGCAGGGGGAACCGGGACAGGGTTCTCTACGAGCAGTACTTC. Protein sequence: CASRGNRDRVLYEQYF. Using reference TRBV28 and TRBJ2-7 for the parts outside the CDR3, the full variable domain is DVKVTQSSRYLVKRTGEKVFLECVQDMDHENMFWYRQDPGLGLRLIYFSYDVKMKEKGDIPEGYSVSREKKERFSLILESASTNQTSMYLCASRGNRDRVLYEQYFGPGTRLTVT.

Ten or more counts support this clonotype. This sequence joins TRBV5-1 and TRBJ2-6; a weak D match, TRBD1 (6 bases). The CDR3 is 15 residues long. The V gene's germline CDR1 is SGHRS and CDR2 YFSETQ. V lost 0 bases, J lost 6 bases, and 10 bases lay in between. The DNA of the CDR3 is TGCGCCAGCAGCTTGGACACGGGACAGGCCAACGTCCTGACTTTC. Its translation is CASSLDTGQANVLTF.

This clonotype was recorded many times. The chain uses TRBV5-1 and TRBJ2-3; TRBD2 agrees at 8 bases. CDR1 and CDR2 (germline): SGHRS, YFSETQ. CDR3 length equals 16 residues. With 6 bases clipped from V and 2 bases from J, the junction kept 11 bases outside the gene matches. The CDR3 spells CASTELAGGSTDTQYF. Here the CDR3 DNA reads TGCGCCAGCACCGAACTTGCGGGGGGCTCCACAGATACGCAGTATTTT.

This clonotype was counted many times. The gene calls are TRBV27 and TRBJ2-5; D unresolved. The CDR3 spans 14 residues. V was cut by 0 bases and J by 2 bases, with 7 bases left in between. Germline-derived CDR1 and CDR2 are MNHEY and SMNVEV (reference sequence). CDR3 DNA: TGTGCCAGCAGTTTATCTAGGCTTCAAGAGACCCAGTACTTC. This sequence encodes CASSLSRLQETQYF.

Many counts were recorded for this clonotype. This sequence joins TRBV6-5 and TRBJ1-2; no clear D. Trimming shortened V by 2 bases and J by 12 bases, and 10 bases separated the two germline ends. CDR1 is MNHEY, CDR2 SVGAGI, per germline. This CDR3 comprises 11 residues. CDR3 loop: CASSYEGYHTF. The CDR3 coding sequence is TGTGCCAGCAGTTACGAGGGCTACCACACCTTC.

Notes on this clonotype: A much larger clone differs by one base, so this may be a read error. The genes are TRBV12-3 or TRBV12-4 and TRBJ1-1, with TRBD1 matching over 7 bases. V shed 6 bases and J 4 bases; nucleotides not matched to a gene: 8. The CDR3 has 14 amino acids. Written as DNA, the CDR3 is TGTGCCAGCAGCCCCGGACAGGTGAGCACTGAAGCTTTCTTT. Translated: CASSPGQVSTEAFF.

A remark on this clonotype: A much bigger clone sits one base away, suggesting this may be a read error. The chain uses TRBV9 and TRBJ2-7; weak D call: TRBD1 (6 bases). The germline V gene encodes CDR1 SGDLS and CDR2 YYNGEE. The CDR3 extends over 17 amino acids. CDR3 residues: CANSVGWGQARGYEQYF. The CDR3 region has the DNA TGTGCCAACAGCGTAGGGTGGGGGCAAGCAAGAGGCTACGAGCAGTACTTC.

At least ten counts were recorded for this clonotype. This rearrangement joins TRBV5-1 to TRBJ1-6, with D tentatively TRBD1 (6 bases). Germline lookup yields CDR1 SGHRS and CDR2 YFSETQ. The ends were cut back, 4 bases at V and 5 bases at J, with 16 bases in the middle. This CDR3 is built from 16 residues. CDR3 nucleotides: TGCGCCAGCAGCGCCAACAGGGCCCTGGATAATTCACCCCTCCACTTT. This sequence encodes CASSANRALDNSPLHF.

A remark on this clonotype: A read error may be the cause here, since a much bigger clone is one base away. The CDR3 ends on some other residue instead of the conserved phenylalanine or tryptophan, so this is likely a read error. The chain is built from TRBV7-2 and TRBJ2-2; tentative D call: TRBD2 (7 bases). The ends were cut back, 5 bases at V and 3 bases at J, with 16 bases in the middle. The CDR3 extends over 16 amino acids. The germline V gene encodes CDR1 SGHTA and CDR2 FQGNSA. CDR3 nucleotide sequence: TGTGCCAGCAGCCGCGGAGGGGGGGGCTACACCGGGGAGCTGTTTTTA. It yields the protein CASSRGGGGYTGELFL.

This clonotype was detected many times. This rearrangement joins TRBV29-1 to TRBJ2-1, with 7 positions matching TRBD2. CDR1 and CDR2 from the germline V gene are SQVTM and ANQGSEA. This CDR3 has 13 residues. Trimming took 3 bases from V and 4 from J; bases not matched to a gene: 3. The CDR3 protein is CSVDFGGYNEQFF. In nucleotides, the CDR3 is TGCAGCGTTGACTTCGGGGGGTACAATGAGCAGTTCTTC.

This clonotype was seen many times. The chain employs TRBV29-1 and TRBJ1-1; tentative D call: TRBD1 (5 bases). V shed 1 base and J shed 4 bases, with 10 bases lying between them. The CDR3 is made up of 13 amino acids. Per germline, CDR1 SQVTM and CDR2 ANQGSEA. CDR3 bases: TGCAGCGTTGAAGCGGGACTGGGCACTGAAGCTTTCTTT. Residues: CSVEAGLGTEAFF.

Many counts were recorded for this clonotype. The J gene is TRBJ2-7, the V gene TRBV20-1; either TRBD1 or TRBD2 may fit D (5 bases each). Germline-derived CDR1 and CDR2 are DFQATT and SNEGSKA (reference sequence). This CDR3 is built from 13 residues. The ends were cut back, 5 bases at V and 2 bases at J, with 13 bases in the middle. This CDR3 reads CSAARGPTYEQYF. CDR3 sequence (DNA): TGCAGTGCTGCCCGGGGCCCGACCTACGAGCAGTACTTC.